This T cell receptor beta chain originates from a study of TIL therapy for anti-PD-1-resistant metastatic lung cancer. The time point: pre-treatment sample, taken before nivolumab and TIL therapy. Tumor tissue came from excised metastases, mostly pleural nodules or supraclavicular lymph nodes. Tumors were harvested before any PD-1/PD-L1 blockade. Adults with stage 4 NSCLC were enrolled in a phase I trial. This was the immunoSEQ v3 assay. TCRdb's copy holds only in-frame clones and misses some; the assay was immunoSEQ multiplex PCR. The sample records around 9,000 clones, 65% to 80% being singletons. The CDR3 runs 14 residues. Germline CDR1 and CDR2: MNHEY and SVGAGI. The germline V and J ends were trimmed by 1 base and 7 bases, with 11 bases remaining between them.

Sequenced here: tumor tissue, sampled at baseline. The chain recombines TRBV6-5 with TRBJ2-1; possibly TRBD1 or TRBD2 for D (5 bases each). The TCR sequence derives from a person between 25 and 79 years old with non-small cell lung cancer. The CDR3 DNA sequence: TGTGCCAGCAGTTACTATGGGGGAAGGAATGAGCAGTTCTTC. It is translated as CASSYYGGRNEQFF.